A single sample is the source of the 4 T cell receptor beta chains below, sequenced in a study of control samples from healthy donors and cancer patients. This table comes from immunoSEQ multiplex PCR, and its TCRdb copy is limited to in-frame clones, with some not included. The sample holds some 120,000 clones, more than 85% seen once. Material: blood. These receptors all stem from a man younger than 30 in good health.

This chain joins TRBV6-5 and TRBJ1-2, with 7 bases that match TRBD1. Germline V gene lookup returns CDR1 MNHEY and CDR2 SVGAGI. The CDR3 runs 14 residues. J was trimmed by 4 bases and V by 6 bases; bases with no gene match: 8. Here the CDR3 reads CASSRQGAAYGYTF. DNA of the CDR3: TGTGCCAGCAGCCGACAGGGTGCCGCCTATGGCTACACCTTC.

A single count supports this clone. At one end the junction does not follow the germline gene, possibly because of a read error. The chain carries TRBV29-1 and TRBJ2-1, with D possibly TRBD1 on 6 matching bases. Germline values: CDR1 SQVTM, CDR2 ANQGSEA. This CDR3 comprises 12 residues. CDR3 loop: CSVDQGYTEQFF. CDR3 nucleotides: TGCAGCGTTGACCAGGGGTACACTGAGCAGTTCTTC.

This rearrangement joins TRBV15 to TRBJ2-4; D remains ambiguous. Germline CDR1 and CDR2: LNHNV and YYDKDF (reference sequence). CDR3 length: 14 amino acids. Between the trimmed V and J ends, which lost 1 base and 4 bases, there was a span of 8 bases. CDR3 sequence: CATSRGGGKNIQYF. CDR3 DNA: TGTGCCACCAGCAGAGGTGGCGGTAAAAACATTCAGTACTTC.

V usage is TRBV11-2 and J usage is TRBJ2-5; D is unclear. V lost 3 bases and J lost 1, with 6 bases in between. This CDR3 comprises 13 residues. Germline V lookup: CDR1 SGHAT, CDR2 FQNNGV. The CDR3 DNA reads as TGTGCCAGCAGCTTGAACAGCCAAGAGACCCAGTACTTC. Its protein is CASSLNSQETQYF.